The 19 T cell receptor beta chains below all came from one sample that was sequenced in a study of T cell repertoires and leukemia-associated antigens. These receptors have no known antigen. Using its own MiXCR run on the 5' RACE reads, TCRdb lists one record per CDR3 protein. The sample shows about 9,800 distinct CDR3 sequences, 43% of them seen only once. Material: CD3+ T cells sorted from blood and cultured. These receptors all stem from a female donor in good health.

V gene TRBV20-1 combines with J gene TRBJ2-3; 8 bases align to TRBD1. This CDR3 is 15 amino acids long. With 2 bases clipped from V and 2 bases from J, the junction kept 6 bases outside the gene matches. The germline V gene has CDR1 DFQATT and CDR2 SNEGSKA (reference sequence). The CDR3 spells CSARQGAHPTDTQYF. DNA of the CDR3: TGCAGTGCTAGACAGGGGGCACACCCCACAGATACGCAGTATTTT.

This clonotype has at least ten counts. The genes are TRBV7-3 and TRBJ2-3; 9 positions match TRBD2. The V gene end was trimmed by 0 bases and the J gene end by 4 bases; junction bases not matched to a gene: 2. CDR3 length equals 15 residues. From germline, CDR1 is SGHTA and CDR2 FQGTGA. Here the CDR3 DNA reads TGTGCCAGCAGCTTAACTAGCGGGAGCGCAGATACGCAGTATTTT. It codes for CASSLTSGSADTQYF.

The rearrangement joins TRBV27 to TRBJ2-5; D call uncertain. The CDR3 has 17 amino acids. Trimming removed 10 bases from V and 10 bases from J, with 34 bases in between. Germline V lookup: CDR1 MNHEY, CDR2 SMNVEV (reference sequence). The CDR3 loop is CATRDVQFSSTWSGQYF. As DNA, the CDR3 is TGTGCCACCCGCGACGTCCAGTTTAGCTCCACGTGGTCGGGCCAGTACTTC.

This clonotype was seen many times. CDR3 coding DNA: TGTGCCAGCAGTGAATTCACCGGCTCTGGGGCCAACGTCCTGACTTTC. Protein sequence: CASSEFTGSGANVLTF. The rearrangement links TRBV6-1 to TRBJ2-6; D gene uncertain. The CDR3 is 16 amino acids. Germline V gene lookup returns CDR1 MNHNS and CDR2 SASEGT. The germline V and J ends were trimmed by 2 bases and 0 bases, with 8 bases remaining between them.

The rearrangement uses TRBV4-2 and TRBJ2-7, with TRBD2 matching 8 bases. The CDR3 sequence is 20 residues long. Germline assignment: CDR1 LGHNA and CDR2 YNFKEQ. The J segment lost 0 bases and the V segment lost 4 bases, leaving 20 bases of the junction unmatched. CDR3 coding DNA: TGTGCCAGCAGCCGGAGGTCCAGCGGGGGTGCACCTCCGTGCTCCTACGAGCAGTACTTC. Its protein is CASSRRSSGGAPPCSYEQYF.

This chain uses TRBV20-1 with TRBJ2-5, with D perhaps TRBD2 (6 bases). The CDR3 runs to 13 residues. Germline CDR1 is DFQATT and CDR2 is SNEGSKA (reference sequence). V was pared by 5 bases and J by 1 base, with 11 bases between. In DNA form, the CDR3 reads TGCAGTGCTGGGAAGCGGGTCCAAGAGACCCAGTACTTC. As protein: CSAGKRVQETQYF.

A remark on this clonotype: One end of the junction varies from germline; a read error may be responsible. This sequence joins TRBV7-9 and TRBJ2-4; D not resolved. CDR1 and CDR2 (germline): SEHNR, FQNEAQ (reference sequence). The CDR3 contains 16 residues. The DNA for the CDR3 is TGTGCCGGCAGCTTAGGGCCGACACCAGCCAAAAACATTCAGTACTTC. Amino acid sequence: CAGSLGPTPAKNIQYF.

The gene calls are TRBV14 and TRBJ2-3; tentatively, D is TRBD2 (5 bases). The CDR3 runs to 14 residues. CDR1 is SGHDN and CDR2 is FVKESK in the germline V gene. Between the trimmed V and J ends, which lost 1 base and 2 bases, there was a span of 7 bases. The CDR3 DNA is TGTGCCAGCAGCCAAGCGGGATTCACAGATACGCAGTATTTT. Translated, it gives CASSQAGFTDTQYF.

The V and J genes are TRBV28 and TRBJ2-7; D possibly corresponds to TRBD2 (6 bases). Trimming cost V 4 bases and J 1 base, with 14 bases left between them. The CDR3 extends over 15 amino acids. Per germline, CDR1 MDHEN and CDR2 SYDVKM. CDR3 in DNA: TGTGCCAGCAGTTCACTTCGGGGGATGTCCTACGAGCAGTACTTC. Its translation is CASSSLRGMSYEQYF.

This clonotype showed up many times. The chain has TRBV7-3 and TRBJ2-3; no definite D call. Germline lookup yields CDR1 SGHTA and CDR2 FQGTGA. CDR3 size: 13 residues. Trimming shortened V by 3 bases and J by 2 bases, and 6 bases separated the two germline ends. The CDR3: CASSFTTTDTQYF. Written as DNA, the CDR3 is TGTGCCAGCAGCTTTACCACCACAGATACGCAGTATTTT.

Comment on this clonotype: The junction departs from the called germline gene at one end, perhaps through a read error. The rearrangement uses TRBV5-1 and TRBJ2-1; TRBD2 might be the D (6 bases). Germline V gene lookup returns CDR1 SGHRS and CDR2 YFSETQ. The CDR3 sequence is 15 residues long. CDR3 in amino acids: CASSLEAGSYNKQFF. CDR3 DNA sequence: TGCGCCAGCAGCTTGGAAGCGGGCTCCTACAATAAGCAGTTCTTC.

The chain joins TRBV6-1 to TRBJ2-2; no firm D call. CDR1 is MNHNS and CDR2 is SASEGT in the germline V gene. The CDR3 spans 15 residues. Trimming pared 11 bases from V and 3 bases from J, leaving 19 bases between. The CDR3 loop reads CAGRSPGRDTGELFF. The CDR3 nucleotides are TGTGCCGGTCGTTCCCCCGGGCGAGACACCGGGGAGCTGTTTTTT.

In its sample, this clonotype was seen a few times. The rearrangement uses TRBV20-1 and TRBJ2-3; D may be TRBD2 (6 bases). This CDR3 is built from 14 residues. CDR1 and CDR2 (germline): DFQATT, SNEGSKA (reference sequence). With 7 bases removed from V and 2 bases from J, the gap between germline ends came to 16 bases. DNA for the CDR3: TGCAGTGGGGCCCGGGACTTTCTCACAGATACGCAGTATTTT. It yields the protein CSGARDFLTDTQYF.

The chain is built from TRBV4-2 and TRBJ2-1, with TRBD1 matching over 8 bases. Germline V gene data show CDR1 as LGHNA and CDR2 as YNFKEQ. The V and J ends lost 4 bases and 4 bases, in that order; junction bases with no gene match: 15. This CDR3 contains 18 residues. CDR3 DNA sequence: TGTGCCAGCAGCCTCGAGACAGGGGCCGCCATAATATACAATGAGCAGTTCTTC. It encodes CASSLETGAAIIYNEQFF.

The chain couples TRBV5-1 to TRBJ2-3, with no clear D. The CDR3 is 13 amino acids. Germline assignment: CDR1 SGHRS and CDR2 YFSETQ. V lost 4 bases and J lost 3, with 9 bases in between. CDR3 residues: CASSRRSTDTQYF. The CDR3 coding sequence is TGCGCCAGCAGCCGGAGAAGTACAGATACGCAGTATTTT.

This clonotype was detected only a few times. The chain has TRBV11-2 and TRBJ2-1, with 11 bases that match TRBD2. Trimming cost V 5 bases and J 6 bases; bases outside gene matches: 6. Per the germline V gene, CDR1 is SGHAT and CDR2 is FQNNGV. This CDR3 region has 15 residues. Written as DNA, the CDR3 is TGTGCCAGCAGCCCCCTAGCGGGAGGAATCAATGAGCAGTTCTTC. Residues: CASSPLAGGINEQFF.

Worth noting for this clonotype: Mismatch with germline at one junction end may stem from a read error. The gene calls are TRBV4-1 and TRBJ2-5; 8 nucleotides line up with TRBD2. Germline CDR1 and CDR2: MGHRA and YSYEKL. This CDR3 has 16 residues. The CDR3 is CAGSQAGAAPQETQYF. The DNA for the CDR3 is TGCGCCGGCAGCCAAGCGGGAGCGGCACCCCAAGAGACCCAGTACTTC.

The V gene is TRBV12-5, the J gene TRBJ1-1; unclear D gene. The CDR3 loop spans 13 amino acids. Trimming cost V 6 bases and J 3 bases, with 11 bases left between them. Germline V gives CDR1 LGHNT, CDR2 FRNRAP. CDR3 DNA: TGTGCTAGTGGCCCCCCCGGGGACACTGAAGCTTTCTTT. It codes for CASGPPGDTEAFF.

The chain recombines TRBV21-1 with TRBJ2-7. TRBV21-1 is assigned pseudogene status. This CDR3 has 14 residues. CDR3 in amino acids: CASSKVQSNREQYF. CDR3 bases: TGTGCCAGCAGCAAGGTCCAGAGTAATAGGGAGCAGTACTTC.